A single T cell receptor beta chain is shown here with its context. Antigen unknown. An end of the junction does not agree with germline; a read error may underlie this. Generated by immunoSEQ multiplex PCR, the TCRdb table keeps only in-frame clones and is missing some. The sample lists about 41,000 clones, 85% occurring once. This CDR3 region has 15 residues. Germline CDR1 reads SGHNT; CDR2 reads YYREEE (reference sequence). The source of the sample is a study of PD-L1 blockade in urothelial cancer. Turning to the study itself: The patients had undergone anywhere from 0 to 3 prior chemotherapy regimens. Blood samples contained a median 141,255 T cells.

Time point of the sample: peripheral blood 6 weeks after treatment start. Findings and caveats of the study: Prediction of better survival came from below-median pretreatment blood TCR clonality. Durable-benefit cases showed more tumor-associated blood clone expansion at 3 weeks.

This receptor was identified in a man aged 70 or older with urothelial cancer. Sequencing was performed on PBMCs, taken around atezolizumab (anti-PD-L1) treatment. The chain uses TRBV5-4 and TRBJ2-3, with TRBD2 matching 8 bases. CDR3 residues: CASSSSGSSTDMQYF. For the CDR3, the DNA is TGTGCCAGCAGCTCCAGCGGGAGTAGCACAGATATGCAGTATTTT.